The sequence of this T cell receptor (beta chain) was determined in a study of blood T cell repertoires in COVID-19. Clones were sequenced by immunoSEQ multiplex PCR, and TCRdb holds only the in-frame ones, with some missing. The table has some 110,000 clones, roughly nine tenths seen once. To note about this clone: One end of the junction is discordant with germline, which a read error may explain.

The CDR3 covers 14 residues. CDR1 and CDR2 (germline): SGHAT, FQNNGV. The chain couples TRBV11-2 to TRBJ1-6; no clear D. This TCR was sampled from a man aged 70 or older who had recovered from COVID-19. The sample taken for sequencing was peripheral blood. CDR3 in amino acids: CASSPPGYSSPLHF. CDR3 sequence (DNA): TGTGCCAGCAGCCCCCCGGGGTATAGTTCACCCCTCCACTTT. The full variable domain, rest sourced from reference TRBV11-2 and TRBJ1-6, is EAGVAQSPRYKIIEKRQSVAFWCNPISGHATLYWYQQILGQGPKLLIQFQNNGVVDDSQLPKDRFSAERLKGVDSTLKIQPAKLEDSAVYLCASSPPGYSSPLHFGNGTRLTVT.